This T cell receptor (beta chain) was sequenced for a study of cytomegalovirus exposure and HLA in healthy donors. Study outcomes and limitations: In vitro, a few CMV-associated chains proved specific for CMV antigens. Available immune exposure information covered CMV serostatus only.

On this clone: What it binds is unknown.

CDR1 is LNHDA, CDR2 SQIVND, per germline (reference sequence). The length of the CDR3 is 12 residues. The germline V and J ends were trimmed by 6 bases and 6 bases, with 12 bases remaining between them. The primer mix had 60 Vbeta and 13 Jbeta primers. Produced via immunoSEQ multiplex PCR; TCRdb's table is partial and in-frame only. The sample has 110,000 or so clones, roughly 8.6% seen once; the top ten hold approximately 6.4%. Material: PBMCs. The chain carries TRBV19 and TRBJ2-7; D possibly corresponds to TRBD2 (5 bases). This TCR was recovered from a woman between 35 and 50 years old in good health and CMV-seropositive. The CDR3 nucleotides read TGTGCCAGTAGCCCCGGGGTCAGCGAGCAGTACTTC. Its translation is CASSPGVSEQYF. Based on the CDR3 plus reference TRBV19 and TRBJ2-7, the full variable domain is DGGITQSPKYLFRKEGQNVTLSCEQNLNHDAMYWYRQDPGQGLRLIYYSQIVNDFQKGDIAEGYSVSREKKESFPLTVTSAQKNPTAFYLCASSPGVSEQYFGPGTRLTVT.